Below are 4 T cell receptor beta chains sequenced from a single sample in a study of OX40 agonist ivuxolimab in advanced cancers. The protocol was immunoSEQ multiplex PCR, while the TCRdb copy is restricted to in-frame clones and leaves out a portion. The sample yields roughly 14,000 clones, around three quarters seen once. The sample in question was CD4+ or CD8+ T cells sorted from blood, obtained in a trial of the OX40 agonist ivuxolimab. These receptors came from an adult with an advanced solid tumor such as melanoma, head and neck, liver or kidney cancer.

The V call is TRBV14, the J call TRBJ2-7; the match to TRBD2 covers 10 bases. The trim removed 0 bases at V and 2 bases at J, leaving 4 bases unmatched. The CDR3 runs 16 residues. CDR1 and CDR2 from the germline V gene are SGHDN and FVKESK. The CDR3 DNA follows: TGTGCCAGCAGCCAAGAACGAGCGGGAGGGACCTACGAGCAGTACTTC. This codes for CASSQERAGGTYEQYF.

The chain is built from TRBV27 and TRBJ1-1; no firm D call. This CDR3 spans 14 amino acids. V lost 8 bases to trimming and J lost 1 base, with 14 bases between them. Germline CDR1 reads MNHEY; CDR2 reads SMNVEV (reference sequence). The CDR3 nucleotides are TGTGCCAGCGGAGGGATACTTAGGAACACTGAAGCTTTCTTT. Translated, it gives CASGGILRNTEAFF.

The chain joins TRBV5-4 to TRBJ1-1; D is possibly TRBD1 (6 bases). This CDR3 comprises 16 residues. CDR1 is SGHNT, CDR2 YYREEE, per germline (reference sequence). Trimming took 4 bases from V and 5 from J, leaving 21 bases between them. CDR3 residues: CASSPGGNREATEAFF. In nucleotides, the CDR3 is TGTGCCAGCAGCCCAGGCGGCAACAGGGAAGCAACTGAAGCTTTCTTT.

This rearrangement joins TRBV7-8 to TRBJ1-4; TRBD1 aligns across 9 bases. Germline V CDR1 and CDR2: SGHVS, FQNEAQ. The CDR3 has 13 residues. After removal of 5 bases from V and 10 bases from J, the junction contained 5 bases not matched to a gene. The CDR3 DNA reads TGTGCCAGCAGCCCCTCGACAGGGGGAAAACTGTTTTTT. Translating it yields CASSPSTGGKLFF.